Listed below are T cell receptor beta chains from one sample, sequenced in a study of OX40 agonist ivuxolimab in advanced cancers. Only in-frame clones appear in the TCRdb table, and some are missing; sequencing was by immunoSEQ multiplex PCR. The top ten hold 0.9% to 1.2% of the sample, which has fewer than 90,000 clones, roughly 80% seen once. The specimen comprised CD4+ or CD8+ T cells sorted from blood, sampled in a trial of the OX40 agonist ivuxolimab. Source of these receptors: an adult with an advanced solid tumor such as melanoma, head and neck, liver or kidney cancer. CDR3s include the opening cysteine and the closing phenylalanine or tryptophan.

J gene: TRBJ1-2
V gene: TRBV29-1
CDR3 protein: CSVFQGRDYTF

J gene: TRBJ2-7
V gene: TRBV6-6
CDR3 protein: CASSNTGAKYF

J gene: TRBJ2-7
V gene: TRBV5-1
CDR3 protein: CASSLAGTGPYEQYF

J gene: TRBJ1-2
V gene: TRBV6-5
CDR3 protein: CASSYGGQSVYGYTF

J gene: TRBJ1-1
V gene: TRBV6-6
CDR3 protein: CATRASMNTEAFF

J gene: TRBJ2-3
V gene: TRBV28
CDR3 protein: CASPPQGRPDTQYF

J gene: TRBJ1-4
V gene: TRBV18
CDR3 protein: CASSLDSNEKLFF

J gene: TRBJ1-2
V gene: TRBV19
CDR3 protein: CASSTPGVDYYGYTF

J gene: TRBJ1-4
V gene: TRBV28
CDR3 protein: CASSLTQGRSANEKLFF

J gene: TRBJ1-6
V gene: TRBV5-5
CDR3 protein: CASSPPGQGLRVLHF